A single T cell receptor (beta chain) is shown here with its context. This clonotype appeared once. This receptor's antigen is unknown. The junction and the germline gene differ at one end; a read error may be behind it. Patients with ophthalmopathy had moderately to severely active disease, with a Clinical Activity Score of 3 or more, a NOSPECS grade of 4 or more, and a disease duration of less than 3 months. Patients with other autoimmune diseases, uncontrolled infections, pregnancy or lactation were excluded from the study. Diagnosis relied on clinical symptoms, serum thyroxine, TRAb, thyroid ultrasound and orbital computed tomography. Using Ficoll-Paque density gradient centrifugation, PBMCs were isolated from 10 ml of fresh peripheral blood. Trizol reagent was used to extract the total RNA, and its quality was then checked on an Agilent 2100 Bioanalyzer. The data are from a study of Graves' ophthalmopathy and Graves' hyperthyroidism (dated by TCRdb to the late 2010s). Looking at the study overall: Peripheral blood was collected at initial diagnosis, prior to any treatment. A discovery set of 100 patients (around 45 ophthalmopathy, about 59 stable hyperthyroidism) was enrolled to explore V-J signatures distinguishing ophthalmopathy from hyperthyroidism. T-cell repertoires of thyroid tissue and blood were compared in six hyperthyroidism patients. In total, 120 to 150 blood samples were TCR-sequenced: approximately 42 ophthalmopathy, 75 hyperthyroidism and 17 hyperthyroidism-to-ophthalmopathy patients. The study used signatures of the TCR beta repertoire to tell Graves' ophthalmopathy apart from Graves' hyperthyroidism and to predict which patients would progress to ophthalmopathy. The independent validation cohort included approximately 19 hyperthyroidism patients plus 17 patients who later progressed from hyperthyroidism to ophthalmopathy. After sampling, hyperthyroidism patients received methimazole starting at 30 mg daily, and ophthalmopathy patients received high-dose intravenous methylprednisolone. What the authors observed across the whole study: Among expanded thyroid clonotypes with frequency above 0.001, most also showed up in blood, which suggests that blood repertoires may reflect the thyroid immune response. Sample size was not predetermined statistically, and investigators were not blinded to group allocation. Ophthalmopathy was separated from stable hyperthyroidism by the 13-signature model with 87.88% sensitivity and less than 82% specificity in cross-validation and with 80%/75% in the test set. In validation, the model predicted ophthalmopathy progression with more than 55% sensitivity and about 77% specificity; 12 predicted patients were CT-confirmed with GO in a median of around 6 months.

For repertoire sequencing, the TCR beta CDR3 regions were amplified from RNA transcripts. The first round of RT-PCR was done with HTBI primers and the Qiagen OneStep RT-PCR kit, and was followed by a second round of multiplex PCR, then size selection and purification. Libraries were sequenced on an Illumina HiSeq2000 using paired-end 100 bp reads. Per the original workflow: SOAPnuke was used to process the reads, removing any read that contained adapters or uncalled bases, had a mean Phred below 15, or lacked an exact match to the constant primer or identifier. COPE v1.2.5 was used to merge the high-quality paired reads. Clonotypes were defined as unique nucleotide sequences and were aligned to IMGT TRB V, D and J references using MiTCR v1.1. Analysis was restricted to V-J combinations with a frequency above 0.0001, which covered roughly 99% of repertoires. For each V-J combination, a TCR clonal expansion and chaos score was defined as the ratio of F50 clonal expansion to chaos observed in the TCRdist matrix. Features were reduced by Welch's t-statistics and random forest to over ten V-J combinations, which fed a naive Bayes classifier. Thyroid-blood repertoire similarity was quantified with the Morisita-Horn index. TCRdb took the public reads, trimmed them with fastp at Q25, ran MiXCR for clone calling and kept in-frame beta chains. Duplicate CDR3 protein sequences are folded into a single record with the most common DNA and genes. TCRdb, not the original authors, processed these V and J calls. This sample has 500,000 to 800,000 distinct CDR3 sequences in its table, and roughly two fifths of those were observed once. The top ten constitute over 2.5% of the sample.

Specimen: peripheral blood. The receptor's source is an adult man with Graves' ophthalmopathy.

Here is the DNA: TGTGCCAGCAGCCAAGCGCCCCGGACAGGCGACTATGGCTGCACCTTC. Protein translation: CASSQAPRTGDYGCTF. The rearranged segments are TRBV4-2 and TRBJ1-2; a stretch of 7 junction bases matches TRBD1. The CDR3, cysteine through phenylalanine, is 16 amino acids long. The kept DNA is CDR3 alone, 48 bases in frame from the first base. The germline V gene supplies CDR1 LGHNA and CDR2 YNFKEQ.